The rows below give T cell receptor beta chains drawn from one sample of a study of blood T cells in healthy people across ages. TCRdb re-called the 5' RACE reads with MiXCR, one entry per CDR3 protein. This sample has 700,000 to 1,000,000 distinct CDR3 sequences; 44% occur once, and the top ten carry about 21%. Source material: blood. Every receptor here comes from a man in his sixties in good health. Both conserved end residues are trimmed from each CDR3.

j_call | v_call | cdr3_aa
TRBJ2-7 | TRBV11-1 | ASSLFRDRVYEQY
TRBJ2-1 | TRBV29-1 | SVDYYNEQF
TRBJ1-5 | TRBV3-1 | ASSNRGRGQPQH
. | TRBV29-1 | SALPMSSYNEQY
TRBJ2-3 | TRBV6-1 | ASRNKGDTQY
TRBJ2-7 | TRBV4-1 | ASSQGGEYEQY
TRBJ1-3 | TRBV3-1 | ASSPGVSGNTIY
TRBJ2-7 | TRBV6-2/TRBV6-3 | ASSTDLLAGGSEQY
. | TRBV6-2/TRBV6-3 | ASSYSTGAEQY
. | TRBV6-1 | ASSSLAGAHNEQY
TRBJ2-1 | TRBV28 | ASSSRLAGGPDEQF
TRBJ2-5 | TRBV6-6 | ASSRLTQETQY
TRBJ1-1 | TRBV7-9 | ASSLGQPMNTEAF
TRBJ1-1 | TRBV27 | ASSLSPYTTGGRNTEAF
TRBJ2-7 | TRBV4-3 | ASSSPTRDRSTYEQY
TRBJ1-6 | TRBV4-3 | ASSQEAAMYNSPLH
TRBJ2-3 | TRBV7-2 | ASSPQRSGGDTDTQY
TRBJ1-2 | TRBV6-5 | ASTAGQSYGYT
TRBJ2-7 | TRBV7-2 | ASSWGVSSRLEQY
TRBJ2-7 | TRBV20-1 | SAPQPDNPYEQY
TRBJ1-2 | TRBV20-1 | SAIRPQDRSIRGT
TRBJ2-1 | TRBV6-1 | ASSLGQGVPYNEQF
TRBJ2-7 | TRBV2 | ASRSKTGKLSYEQY